The entry that follows covers one T cell receptor (beta chain) sequence. The missing conserved phenylalanine or tryptophan at the end of this CDR3 makes a read error likely. MiXCR, applied by TCRdb to the RT-PCR reads, yields one record per CDR3 protein. The table records approximately 720,000 distinct CDR3 sequences, 14% of them present only once. This CDR3 has 15 amino acids. Germline CDR1 reads MNHEY; CDR2 reads SVGEGT. The V end lost 6 bases, the J end lost 12 bases, and 24 bases lay between the germline ends. The TCR sequence derives from a female donor in good health, serving as a healthy control. This chain connects TRBV6-2 or TRBV6-3 to TRBJ2-1, with D perhaps TRBD1 (8 bases). The source material was memory CD4+ T cells from blood. CDR3 amino acids: CASSQSLTGGGRQFS. CDR3 nucleotides: TGTGCCAGCAGCCAGTCGTTAACAGGGGGAGGGCGGCAGTTCTCC.